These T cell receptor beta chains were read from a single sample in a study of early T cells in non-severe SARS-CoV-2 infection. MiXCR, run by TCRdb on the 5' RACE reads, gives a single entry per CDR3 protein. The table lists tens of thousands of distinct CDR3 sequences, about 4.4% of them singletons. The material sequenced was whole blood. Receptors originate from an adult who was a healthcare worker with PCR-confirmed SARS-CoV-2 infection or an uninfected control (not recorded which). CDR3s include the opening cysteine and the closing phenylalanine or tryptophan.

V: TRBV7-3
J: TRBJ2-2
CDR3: CASSSGQGPGELFF

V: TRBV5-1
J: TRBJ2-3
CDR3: CASSLAVNSYTDTQYF

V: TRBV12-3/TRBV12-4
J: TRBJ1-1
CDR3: CASSSRPSYRGRNTEAFF

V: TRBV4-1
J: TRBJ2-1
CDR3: CASSPQTGLADYNEQFF

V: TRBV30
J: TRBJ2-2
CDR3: CAWSVVRVAGELFF

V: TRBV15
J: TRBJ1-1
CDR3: CATSNRISTEAFF

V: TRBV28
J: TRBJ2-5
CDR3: CASSQLSPSGSLETQYF

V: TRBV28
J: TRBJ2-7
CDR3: CASTQGPGYYEQYF

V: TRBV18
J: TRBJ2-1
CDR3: CASSPPGKGVGVEQFF

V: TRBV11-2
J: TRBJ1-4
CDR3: CASRGPGEKLFF

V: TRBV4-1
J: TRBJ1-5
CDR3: CASSQVAAPNQPQHF

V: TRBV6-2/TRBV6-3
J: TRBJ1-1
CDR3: CASSSRTVGHEAFF

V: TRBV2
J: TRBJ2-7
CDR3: CASSETLSPSSYEQYF

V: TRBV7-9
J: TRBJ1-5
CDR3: CASSLGLGNQPQHF

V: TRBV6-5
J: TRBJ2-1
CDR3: CASSYSTDYNEQFF

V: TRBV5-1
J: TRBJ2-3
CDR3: CASTRGASGFTDTQYF